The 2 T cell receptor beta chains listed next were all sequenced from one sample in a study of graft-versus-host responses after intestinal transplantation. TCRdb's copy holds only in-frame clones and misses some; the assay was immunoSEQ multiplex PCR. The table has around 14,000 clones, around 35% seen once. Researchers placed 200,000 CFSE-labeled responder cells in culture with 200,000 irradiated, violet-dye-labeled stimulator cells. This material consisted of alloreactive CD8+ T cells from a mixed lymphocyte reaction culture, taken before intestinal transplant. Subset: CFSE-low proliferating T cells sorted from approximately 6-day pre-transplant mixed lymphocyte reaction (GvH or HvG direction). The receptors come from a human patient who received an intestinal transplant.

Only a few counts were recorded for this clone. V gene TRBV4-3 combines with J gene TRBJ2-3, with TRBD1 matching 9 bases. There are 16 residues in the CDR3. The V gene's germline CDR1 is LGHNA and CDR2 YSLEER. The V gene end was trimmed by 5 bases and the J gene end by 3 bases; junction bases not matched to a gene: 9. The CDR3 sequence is CASSSRTGDWTDTQYF. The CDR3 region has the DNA TGCGCCAGCAGCTCACGGACAGGGGATTGGACAGATACGCAGTATTTT.

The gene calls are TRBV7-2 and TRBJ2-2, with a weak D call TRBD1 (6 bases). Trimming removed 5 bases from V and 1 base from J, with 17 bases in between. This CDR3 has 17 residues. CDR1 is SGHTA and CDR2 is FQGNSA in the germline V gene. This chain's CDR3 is CASSRPLEGVNTGELFF. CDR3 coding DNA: TGTGCCAGCAGCCGCCCGCTAGAGGGGGTGAACACCGGGGAGCTGTTTTTT.